The entry that follows covers one TCR beta chain sequence. Since a much larger clone is just one base distant, this may be a read error. The CDR3 sequence is 15 residues long. The V gene end was trimmed by 2 bases and the J gene end by 7 bases; junction bases not matched to a gene: 10. No cell sorting was done before RNA was extracted from the tissue. The data derive from a study of tumor and adjacent non-tumor tissue in lung cancer. TCRbeta libraries were built with three rounds of nested PCR, modified from ARM-PCR. TCRdb analysed the multiplex PCR reads with MiXCR anew, one entry per CDR3 protein. This sample has some 120,000 distinct CDR3 sequences, with approximately 71% found just once.

The V call is TRBV12-3 or TRBV12-4, the J call TRBJ2-7; 8 bases align to TRBD2. Sequenced: lung tumor tissue. The sequence derives from a young man with non-small cell lung cancer. The CDR3 loop reads CASSLSSGGSQEQYF. The CDR3 coding sequence is TGTGCCAGCAGTTTATCATCGGGAGGGTCTCAAGAGCAGTACTTC.